This T cell receptor beta chain was documented in a study of a mutant IDH1 vaccine in newly diagnosed glioma. The wider study: Radiotherapy alone preceded vaccination by 4-6 weeks; alternatively, vaccination started with temozolomide cycles. An approximately 62% male, 37.5% female split and a mean age of about 44 years characterized treated patients. Before enrollment, patients got radiotherapy alone, temozolomide alone, or mostly the combination.

Indicated time point: week 23, last vaccination. Each dose of the vaccine consisted of 300 ug of mutant IDH1 20-mer peptide, with topical imiquimod. The study's findings and limits: Changes in top peripheral clonotypes did not appear linked to pseudoprogression.

After removal of 4 bases from V and 4 bases from J, the junction contained 11 bases not matched to a gene. This CDR3 is 17 amino acids long. Germline V lookup: CDR1 SGHAT, CDR2 FQNNGV. Generated by immunoSEQ multiplex PCR, the TCRdb table keeps only in-frame clones and is missing some. This sample has about 65,000 clones, with 70% to 90% found just once. Worth noting for this clone: Its antigen remains unknown.

This sequence originates from a man aged 25-40 years with glioma. The sample here was PBMCs, taken from a glioma patient whose treatment included an IDH1 peptide vaccine. The chain recombines TRBV11-2 with TRBJ2-1, with 9 nucleotides matching TRBD2. DNA of the CDR3: TGTGCCAGCAGCTCAGAATATGCTAGCGGGGAGTACAATGAGCAGTTCTTC. Translation gives CASSSEYASGEYNEQFF.